The rows below give T cell receptor beta chains drawn from one sample of a study of technical replicates of blood from a handful of donors. Produced via immunoSEQ multiplex PCR; TCRdb's table is partial and in-frame only. The sample consists of 60,000 to 90,000 clones, almost 98% of them appearing once. Sequencing was performed on T cells isolated from PBMCs. Every receptor here comes from a human donor in good health. CDR3s include the opening cysteine and the closing phenylalanine or tryptophan. Fields, in order: D gene, J gene, clone size, V gene, CDR3 DNA, CDR3 protein. D genes are given only for firm matches. Part of the rows lack a size; the others show once, few, many or a class for expanded clones.

>.|TRBJ1-5|.|TRBV19
TGTGCCAGTAGTAGCCAGGGGCAGCCCCAGCATTTT
CASSSQGQPQHF
>.|TRBJ1-1|.|TRBV6-5
TGTGCCAGCACCTCGGTCAGTCTCCAACGCGGGGCTTTCTTT
CASTSVSLQRGAFF
>TRBD2|TRBJ2-2|once|TRBV6-6
TGTGCCAGCAGTTATGGCGGGAGGGCGAACACCGGGGAGCTGTTTTTT
CASSYGGRANTGELFF
>.|TRBJ1-1|.|TRBV2
TGTGCCAGCCAGTTACAGTACACTGAAGCTTTCTTT
CASQLQYTEAFF
>.|TRBJ1-1|.|TRBV4-1
TGCGCCAGCAGCCGAATTATCCCTGAGGGACAACCGAACACTGAAGCTTTCTTT
CASSRIIPEGQPNTEAFF
>.|TRBJ2-7|.|TRBV7-9
TGTGCCAGCAGCTTAAAAGGGCCTGGAGGCGAGCAGTACTTC
CASSLKGPGGEQYF
>TRBD1|TRBJ1-6|.|TRBV5-1
TGCGCCAGCAGCCCGGGACAGAGCTCCTATAATTCACCCCTCCACTTT
CASSPGQSSYNSPLHF
>.|TRBJ2-7|once|TRBV10-1
TGCGCCAGCAGTGAAGGGTTGGGAGGACACTACGAGCAGTACTTC
CASSEGLGGHYEQYF
>TRBD2|TRBJ2-7|.|TRBV28
TGTGCCAGCAGTTTATCCCTAGCGGACTACGAGCAGTACTTC
CASSLSLADYEQYF
>TRBD1|TRBJ2-7|.|TRBV2
TGTGCCACCGGATCGACAGGGTCCTACGAGCAGTACTTC
CATGSTGSYEQYF
>.|TRBJ2-1|.|TRBV7-9
TGTGCCAGCAGAAAGAGGGGGGGTGAGCAGTTCTTC
CASRKRGGEQFF
>TRBD1|TRBJ2-7|.|TRBV11-3
TGTGCCAGCAGCCCCGGGACAGACGAGCAGTACTTC
CASSPGTDEQYF
>.|TRBJ1-1|.|TRBV6-5
TGTGCCAGCAGTTACCGGTTGGGGGCTGTGAACACTGAAGCTTTCTTT
CASSYRLGAVNTEAFF
>TRBD2|TRBJ2-1|once|TRBV7-9
TGTGCCAGCAGCAAGCCGGGACTAGCGGGGGGGCCACAAGAGCAGTTCTTC
CASSKPGLAGGPQEQFF